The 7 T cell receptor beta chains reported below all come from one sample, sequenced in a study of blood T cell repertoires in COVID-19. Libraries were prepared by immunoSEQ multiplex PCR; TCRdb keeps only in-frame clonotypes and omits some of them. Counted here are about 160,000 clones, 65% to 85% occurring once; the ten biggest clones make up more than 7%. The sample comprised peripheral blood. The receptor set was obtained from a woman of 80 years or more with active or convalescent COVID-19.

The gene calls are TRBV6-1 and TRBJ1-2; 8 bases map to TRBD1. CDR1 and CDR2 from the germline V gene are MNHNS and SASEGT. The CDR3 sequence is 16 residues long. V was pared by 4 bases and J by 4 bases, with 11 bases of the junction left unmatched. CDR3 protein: CASSGSGTGGTYGYTF. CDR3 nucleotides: TGTGCCAGCAGTGGCTCCGGGACAGGCGGTACCTATGGCTACACCTTC.

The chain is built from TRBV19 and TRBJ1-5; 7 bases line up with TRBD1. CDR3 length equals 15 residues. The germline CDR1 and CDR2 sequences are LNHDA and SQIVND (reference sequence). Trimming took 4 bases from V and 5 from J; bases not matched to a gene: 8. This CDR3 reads CASSTRDRTDQPQHF. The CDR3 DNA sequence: TGTGCCAGTAGTACTCGGGACAGAACGGATCAGCCCCAGCATTTT. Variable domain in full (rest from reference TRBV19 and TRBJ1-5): DGGITQSPKYLFRKEGQNVTLSCEQNLNHDAMYWYRQDPGQGLRLIYYSQIVNDFQKGDIAEGYSVSREKKESFPLTVTSAQKNPTAFYLCASSTRDRTDQPQHFGDGTRLSIL.

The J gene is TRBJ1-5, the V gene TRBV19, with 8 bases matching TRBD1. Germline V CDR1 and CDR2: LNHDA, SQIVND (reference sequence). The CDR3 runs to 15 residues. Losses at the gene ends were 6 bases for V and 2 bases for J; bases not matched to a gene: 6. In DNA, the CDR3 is TGTGCCAGTAGCCAGGGGGCAAGGGGCAATCAGCCCCAGCATTTT. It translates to CASSQGARGNQPQHF.

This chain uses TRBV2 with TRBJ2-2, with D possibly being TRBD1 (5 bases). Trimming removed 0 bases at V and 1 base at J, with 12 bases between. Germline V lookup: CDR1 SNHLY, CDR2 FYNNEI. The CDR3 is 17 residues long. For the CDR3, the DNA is TGTGCCAGCAGTGAAGCGCCTAGACAGCTGAACACCGGGGAGCTGTTTTTT. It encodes CASSEAPRQLNTGELFF.

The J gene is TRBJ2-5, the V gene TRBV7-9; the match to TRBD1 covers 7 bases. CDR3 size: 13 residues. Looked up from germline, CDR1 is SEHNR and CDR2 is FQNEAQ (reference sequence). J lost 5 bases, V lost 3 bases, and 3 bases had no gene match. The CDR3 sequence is CASSLGTVETQYF. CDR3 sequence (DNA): TGTGCCAGCAGCTTGGGGACAGTTGAGACCCAGTACTTC. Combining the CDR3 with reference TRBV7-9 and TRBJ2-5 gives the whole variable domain DTGVSQNPRHKITKRGQNVTFRCDPISEHNRLYWYRQTLGQGPEFLTYFQNEAQLEKSRLLSDRFSAERPKGSFSTLEIQRTEQGDSAMYLCASSLGTVETQYFGPGTRLLVL.

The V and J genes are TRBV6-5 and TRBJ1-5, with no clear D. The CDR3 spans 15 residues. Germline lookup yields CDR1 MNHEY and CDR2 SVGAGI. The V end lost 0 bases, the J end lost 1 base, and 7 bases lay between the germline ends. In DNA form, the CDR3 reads TGTGCCAGCAGTTACTCTTGGCAGAGCAATCAGCCCCAGCATTTT. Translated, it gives CASSYSWQSNQPQHF.

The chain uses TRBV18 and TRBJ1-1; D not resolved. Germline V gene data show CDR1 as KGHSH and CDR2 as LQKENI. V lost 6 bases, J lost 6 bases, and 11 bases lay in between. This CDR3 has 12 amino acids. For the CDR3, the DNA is TGTGCCAGCTCTTCCGGAGACGCTGAAGCTTTCTTT. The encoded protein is CASSSGDAEAFF.